Listed below are T cell receptor beta chains from one sample, sequenced in a study of Graves' ophthalmopathy and Graves' hyperthyroidism. One entry per CDR3 protein, called by TCRdb with MiXCR from the multiplex PCR reads. Among around 1,200,000 distinct CDR3 sequences listed, about 36% were seen once. Material: peripheral blood or thyroid tissue (not recorded which). The receptors derive from an adult man with Graves' hyperthyroidism. Each CDR3 is given with its conserved first and last residue. Fields, in order: D gene, clone size, J gene, CDR3 length, V gene, CDR3 DNA, CDR3 protein. The D gene is left open where the match is weak. Size values are once, few and many counts, or a class for expanded clones, and some rows have none.

>TRBD1|NA|TRBJ1-1|15|TRBV25-1
TGTGCCAGCAGCGCCCGGGACAGGCTGAACACTGAAGCTTTCTTT
CASSARDRLNTEAFF
>NA|many|TRBJ1-3|15|TRBV13
TGTGCCAGCAGCGAACCGATGGGGGCTGGAAACACCATATATTTT
CASSEPMGAGNTIYF
>TRBD1|NA|TRBJ1-5|14|TRBV29-1
TGCAGCGTTAATCCGGGACAGGGCAACCAGCCCCAGCATTTT
CSVNPGQGNQPQHF
>NA|once|TRBJ2-1|14|TRBV25-1
TGTGCCAGCAGCCAAGAAGGGGACCGCTACGAGCAGTTCTTC
CASSQEGDRYEQFF
>NA|NA|TRBJ1-1|12|TRBV4-1
TGCGCCAGCAGCCAAGATATGACGGGAGCTTTCTTT
CASSQDMTGAFF
>NA|NA|TRBJ2-5|13|TRBV10-3
TGTGCCATCAGTGCCACCGGGAGCGAGACCCAGTACTTC
CAISATGSETQYF
>NA|many|TRBJ2-7|12|TRBV5-6
TGTGCCAGCAGCTTGGAGGACCACGAGCAGTACTTC
CASSLEDHEQYF
>NA|NA|TRBJ2-7|12|TRBV29-1
TGCAGCTTAGGGGCCGGAACCTACGAGCAGTACTTC
CSLGAGTYEQYF
>TRBD2|few|TRBJ2-7|15|TRBV20-1
TGCAGTGCTAGTGGAGTCCTAGCGGTGGCCTACGAGCAGTACTTC
CSASGVLAVAYEQYF
>TRBD1|once|TRBJ1-5|15|TRBV7-2
TGTGCCAGCAGCAAGCTGCAGGGGGGGAATCAGCCCCAGCATTTT
CASSKLQGGNQPQHF
>TRBD1|many|TRBJ1-2|15|TRBV24-1
TGTGCCACCAGTGACCCTCTGACAGGGAACTATGGCTACACCTTC
CATSDPLTGNYGYTF
>NA|many|TRBJ2-5|14|TRBV10-3
TGTGCCATCGGCAGGGCAGGCCTCCAAGAGACCCAGTACTTC
CAIGRAGLQETQYF
>NA|NA|TRBJ2-5|13|TRBV30
TGTGCCTGGAGCCGGACAGTAAAAGAGACCCAGTACTTC
CAWSRTVKETQYF
>TRBD2|NA|TRBJ2-6|20|TRBV7-2
TGTGCCAGCAGCTTAGAGCTCCGCGGGGGGCTGGACTCTGGGGCCAACGTCCTGACTTTC
CASSLELRGGLDSGANVLTF
>NA|NA|TRBJ2-2|16|TRBV14
TGTGCCAGCAGCCAAGTCACGGGGAGGAACACCGGGGAGCTGTCTTGG
CASSQVTGRNTGELSW
>NA|many|TRBJ1-1|14|TRBV20-1
TGCAGTGCCCTTCATGGGGGGCTGAACACTGAAGCTTTCTTT
CSALHGGLNTEAFF
>TRBD1|many|TRBJ2-5|15|TRBV10-3
TGTGCCATCAGTAACCGGGACAGAGAGCAAGAGACCCAGTACTTC
CAISNRDREQETQYF
>TRBD2|many|TRBJ2-5|16|TRBV4-3
TGCGCCAGCAGCCAAGAACTAGCGGATCGGACGGAGACCCAGTACTTC
CASSQELADRTETQYF
>NA|many|TRBJ1-6|16|TRBV20-1
TGCAGCGCCCTGGGGGGGGGCGTTAACTATAATTCACCCCTCCACTTT
CSALGGGVNYNSPLHF
>NA|many|TRBJ1-1|15|TRBV11-2
TGTGCCAGCAGCGCCCCTCTGGGGCGGAACACTGAAGCTTTCTTT
CASSAPLGRNTEAFF
>NA|NA|TRBJ2-5|14|TRBV19
TGTGCCAGTAGTATCCGACAGCAGCTTGGGACCCAGTACTTC
CASSIRQQLGTQYF
>NA|NA|TRBJ2-5|12|TRBV7-9
TGTGCCAGCGGAGAGGGGTTCGAGACCCAGTACTTC
CASGEGFETQYF